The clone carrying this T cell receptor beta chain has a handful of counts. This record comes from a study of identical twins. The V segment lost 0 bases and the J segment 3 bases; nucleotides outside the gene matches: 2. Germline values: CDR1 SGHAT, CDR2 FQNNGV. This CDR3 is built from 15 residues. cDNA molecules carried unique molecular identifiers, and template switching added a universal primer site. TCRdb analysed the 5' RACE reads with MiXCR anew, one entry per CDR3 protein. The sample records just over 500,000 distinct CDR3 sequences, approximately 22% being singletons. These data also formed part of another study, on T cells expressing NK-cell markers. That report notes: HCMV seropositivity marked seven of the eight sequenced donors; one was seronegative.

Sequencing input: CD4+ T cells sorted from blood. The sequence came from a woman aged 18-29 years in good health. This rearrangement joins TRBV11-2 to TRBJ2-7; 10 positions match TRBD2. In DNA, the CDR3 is TGTGCCAGCAGCTTAGATTGGACTAGCGGCTACGAGCAGTACTTC. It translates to CASSLDWTSGYEQYF.